This TCR beta chain was found in a study of CD8 T cells in ankylosing spondylitis. 5'-RACE, quantitative and with molecular barcodes, yielded the TCR beta libraries. TCRdb used MiXCR to reprocess the 5' RACE reads, holding one entry per CDR3 protein. The repertoire includes 150,000 or so distinct CDR3 sequences, about 32% of them detected once, and approximately 5.9% sits in the top ten. This CDR3 contains 14 residues. After removal of 7 bases from V and 4 bases from J, the junction contained 6 bases not matched to a gene. Germline CDR1 reads SGHRS; CDR2 reads YFSETQ. The TCR sequence derives from a male donor with ankylosing spondylitis. The rearrangement uses TRBV5-1 and TRBJ2-1, with TRBD1 matching 9 bases. Sequences were obtained from synovial fluid, either unsorted or a sorted T cell fraction (not recorded which). CDR3 amino acids: CASLPGQGYNEQFF. The DNA of the CDR3 is TGCGCCAGCTTACCGGGACAGGGATACAATGAGCAGTTCTTC. Full variable domain (outside the CDR3, taken from reference TRBV5-1 and TRBJ2-1): KAGVTQTPRYLIKTRGQQVTLSCSPISGHRSVSWYQQTPGQGLQFLFEYFSETQRNKGNFPGRFSGRQFSNSRSEMNVSTLELGDSALYLCASLPGQGYNEQFFGPGTRLTVL.